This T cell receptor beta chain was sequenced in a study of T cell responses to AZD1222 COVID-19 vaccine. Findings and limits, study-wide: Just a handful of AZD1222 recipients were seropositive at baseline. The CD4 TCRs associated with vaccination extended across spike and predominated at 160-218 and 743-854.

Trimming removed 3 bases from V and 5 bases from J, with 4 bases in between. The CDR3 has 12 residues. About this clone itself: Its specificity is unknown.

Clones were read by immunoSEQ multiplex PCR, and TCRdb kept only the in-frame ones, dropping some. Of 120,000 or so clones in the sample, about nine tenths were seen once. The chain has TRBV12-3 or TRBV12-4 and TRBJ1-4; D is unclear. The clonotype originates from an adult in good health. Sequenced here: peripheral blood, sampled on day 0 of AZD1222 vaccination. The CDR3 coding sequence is TGTGCCAGCAGTTTCTCCAATGAAAAACTGTTTTTT. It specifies CASSFSNEKLFF.